This T cell receptor (beta chain) is from a study of blood T cell repertoires in COVID-19. Across the whole study: Nucleic acid was either cDNA or gDNA, and it came from T cells, B-cell-depleted T cells, or PBMCs.

In the original processing: It was from reference gene primer amplification that nucleated cell counts were estimated. Measured with immunoSEQ multiplex PCR; TCRdb has only the in-frame clones, and not every one. V and J calls and clone size come straight from that table; D and trimming were deduced from the DNA. The sample includes 300,000 or so clones, around 82% seen only once; the top ten take about 1.2%. The germline V and J ends were trimmed by 1 base and 5 bases, with 15 bases remaining between them. Germline loops: CDR1 SGHTS, CDR2 YDEGEE. The CDR3 covers 15 residues. This clone was counted between two and nine times.

The sequencing sample was made of peripheral blood. This receptor was taken from a woman between 50 and 59 years old with acute or convalescent COVID-19. The chain employs TRBV5-8 and TRBJ1-1; the D gene is possibly TRBD1 (5 bases). In nucleotides, the CDR3 is TGTGCCAGCAGCTTGATGCCAGGGCGAATGACTGAAGCTTTCTTT. Protein sequence: CASSLMPGRMTEAFF.